These 6 T cell receptor beta chains originate from one sample sequenced in a study of blood T cell repertoires in COVID-19. Produced via immunoSEQ multiplex PCR; TCRdb's table is partial and in-frame only. The sample has under 130,000 clones, 81% seen once; the top ten hold 37%. The sample comprised peripheral blood. These receptors were obtained from a man at least 80 years old with acute or convalescent COVID-19.

The chain uses TRBV7-9 and TRBJ1-6, with D possibly being TRBD1 (6 bases). CDR3 size: 13 residues. Germline V CDR1 and CDR2: SEHNR, FQNEAQ (reference sequence). With 1 base removed from V and 14 bases from J, the gap between germline ends came to 12 bases. The CDR3 here is CASSLGDTLALHF. The CDR3 DNA sequence: TGTGCCAGCAGCTTAGGGGACACCTTGGCCCTCCACTTT.

This sequence joins TRBV5-1 and TRBJ2-2; D may be TRBD1 (6 bases). The CDR3 sequence is 15 residues long. Germline loops: CDR1 SGHRS, CDR2 YFSETQ. V was shortened by 3 bases and J by 5 bases, with 14 bases between the two germline ends. The CDR3 region is CASSSDSRVTGELFF. The CDR3 region has the DNA TGCGCCAGCAGCTCGGACAGTCGTGTGACCGGGGAGCTGTTTTTT.

This chain joins TRBV29-1 and TRBJ1-2; 10 positions agree with TRBD1. In germline, CDR1 is SQVTM, CDR2 ANQGSEA. This CDR3 is built from 13 residues. V was pared by 7 bases and J by 1 base, with 3 bases of the junction left unmatched. CDR3 sequence (DNA): TGCAGCGGAGGACAGGGGGATAACTATGGCTACACCTTC. Its protein product is CSGGQGDNYGYTF.

The V gene is TRBV19, the J gene TRBJ2-2, with 9 bases that match TRBD2. Germline-derived CDR1 and CDR2 are LNHDA and SQIVND (reference sequence). The CDR3 loop spans 17 amino acids. After removal of 5 bases from V and 0 bases from J, the junction contained 7 bases not matched to a gene. CDR3 DNA sequence: TGTGCCAGTAGTGCCCTAGCGGGACGCGCGAACACCGGGGAGCTGTTTTTT. Protein sequence: CASSALAGRANTGELFF.

This clone was detected once. This chain links TRBV24-1 with TRBJ2-1, with 10 bases aligning to TRBD1. Germline CDR1 and CDR2: KGHDR and SFDVKD. V lost 3 bases, J lost 2 bases, and 3 bases stayed unmatched. The CDR3 length is 16 residues. CDR3: CATSDPGTGAYNEQFF. For the CDR3, the DNA is TGTGCCACCAGTGATCCCGGGACAGGGGCCTACAATGAGCAGTTCTTC.

This clone was seen more than once but under ten times. The rearrangement uses TRBV6-6 and TRBJ2-5; TRBD2 might be the D (6 bases). This CDR3 is built from 12 residues. The germline gives CDR1 MNHNY, CDR2 SVGAGI (reference sequence). V was pared by 3 bases and J by 5 bases, with 7 bases between. This chain's CDR3 is CASSYGGETQYF. In DNA form, the CDR3 reads TGTGCCAGCAGTTATGGGGGGGAGACCCAGTACTTC.